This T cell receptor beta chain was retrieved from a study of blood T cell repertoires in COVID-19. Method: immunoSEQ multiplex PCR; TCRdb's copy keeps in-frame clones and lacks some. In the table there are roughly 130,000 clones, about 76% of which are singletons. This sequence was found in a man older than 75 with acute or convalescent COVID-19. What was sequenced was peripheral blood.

In DNA, the CDR3 is TGTGCCAGTATTAGGACAGGGGTGAATCAGCCCCAGCATTTT. Translating it yields CASIRTGVNQPQHF. V usage is TRBV6-5 and J usage is TRBJ1-5; 9 bases align to TRBD1. The ends lost 9 bases at V and 4 bases at J; junction bases unmatched: 7. The CDR3 runs to 14 residues. Germline values: CDR1 MNHEY, CDR2 SVGAGI.